This is a list of T cell receptor beta chains from one sample in a study of CD8+ T cells in alopecia areata. Sequencing was performed with immunoSEQ multiplex PCR; in TCRdb, only in-frame clones are kept and a portion is missing. This sample has 170,000 or so clones, with 50% to 70% found just once. This material consisted of CD4+ T cells sorted from blood, taken at week 0. The receptors shown here come from a human donor with alopecia areata. The CDR3 runs from the conserved cysteine through the conserved F or W. D genes are given only for firm matches. The size entry is marked missing in some rows and otherwise reads once, few, many or a size class.

>-|once|TRBJ2-6|TRBV5-1
CASSLQFYSGANVLTF
TGCGCCAGCAGTTTACAATTTTACTCTGGGGCCAACGTCCTGACTTTC
>TRBD1|-|TRBJ2-1|TRBV11-2
CASSQDRGELNEQFF
TGTGCCAGCAGCCAAGACAGGGGGGAACTTAATGAGCAGTTCTTC
>TRBD2|-|TRBJ2-3|TRBV10-3
CASGLGQDTQYF
TGTGCCAGCGGACTAGGTCAAGATACGCAGTATTTT
>-|once|TRBJ2-5|TRBV30
CAWSYGSQETQYF
TGTGCCTGGAGTTACGGGTCCCAAGAGACCCAGTACTTC
>-|-|TRBJ2-2|TRBV29-1
CSVEAVASGELFF
TGCAGCGTTGAGGCGGTAGCGTCCGGGGAGCTGTTTTTT
>-|-|TRBJ2-3|TRBV29-1
CSVEDGGLGTQYF
TGCAGCGTTGAAGACGGTGGGCTTGGTACGCAGTATTTT
>-|few|TRBJ2-5|TRBV30
CAWSAMMGDGGETQYF
TGTGCCTGGAGTGCAATGATGGGGGATGGAGGAGAGACCCAGTACTTC
>TRBD2|-|TRBJ2-5|TRBV9
CASGTSSKTQYF
TGTGCCAGCGGGACTAGCTCAAAGACCCAGTACTTC
>-|-|TRBJ1-6|TRBV9
CASSAVSNSPLHF
TGTGCCAGCAGCGCCGTCTCCAATTCACCCCTCCACTTT
>TRBD2|-|TRBJ2-1|TRBV30
CAWSLTGGSGQFF
TGTGCCTGGAGCCTAACCGGGGGGTCAGGACAGTTCTTC
>TRBD1|-|TRBJ2-2|TRBV7-2
CASSLDRGRGELFF
TGTGCCAGCAGCTTAGACAGGGGGAGAGGGGAGCTGTTTTTT
>-|few|TRBJ2-2|TRBV2
CASRHRSGAASNTGELFF
TGTGCCAGCAGGCATCGTTCAGGGGCTGCTTCGAACACCGGGGAGCTGTTTTTT
>TRBD1|-|TRBJ2-1|TRBV7-2
CASSFGTGAGEQFF
TGTGCCAGCAGCTTTGGGACAGGGGCGGGTGAGCAGTTCTTC
>-|-|TRBJ2-7|TRBV7-2
CASSTPSGAGYEQYF
TGTGCCAGCAGCACCCCCTCCGGGGCCGGCTACGAGCAGTACTTC
>-|-|TRBJ2-2|TRBV25-1
CASNRGGTGELFF
TGTGCCAGCAACCGCGGCGGGACCGGGGAGCTGTTTTTT
>-|-|TRBJ2-5|TRBV5-1
CASSLGGTANGETQYF
TGCGCCAGCAGCTTGGGGGGAACGGCGAATGGAGAGACCCAGTACTTC
>-|-|TRBJ2-1|TRBV30
CAWSVRDWEFF
TGTGCCTGGAGTGTACGGGATTGGGAGTTCTTC
>-|-|TRBJ2-2|TRBV4-1
CASSQDPMGFGTGELFF
TGCGCCAGCAGCCAAGATCCTATGGGGTTTGGAACCGGGGAGCTGTTTTTT
>-|-|TRBJ1-5|TRBV23-1
CASPSCPQHF
TGCGCCAGCCCCTCTTGCCCCCAGCATTTT
>-|-|TRBJ1-6|TRBV9
CASSFDSENSPLHF
TGTGCCAGCAGCTTTGACAGCGAAAATTCACCCCTCCACTTT
>TRBD1|-|TRBJ2-1|TRBV7-2
CASSHIRDRGIPTYNEQFF
TGTGCCAGCAGCCACATCCGGGACAGGGGAATACCTACCTACAATGAGCAGTTCTTC
>-|-|TRBJ1-1|TRBV29-1
CSVRRVLNTEAFF
TGCAGCGTTAGGAGGGTCCTGAACACTGAAGCTTTCTTT
>-|-|TRBJ2-1|TRBV2
CASSPQTVDNEQFF
TGTGCCAGCAGCCCCCAGACTGTGGACAATGAGCAGTTCTTC
>-|-|TRBJ1-4|TRBV4-1
CASSQDGPSAEKLFF
TGCGCCAGCAGCCAAGATGGACCATCCGCTGAAAAACTGTTTTTT
>-|-|TRBJ2-4|TRBV29-1
CSVRGTALAKNIQYF
TGCAGCGTACGGGGGACAGCCTTAGCCAAAAACATTCAGTACTTC
>TRBD1|few|TRBJ1-6|TRBV4-2
CASSPIPGQGNSPLHF
TGTGCCAGCAGCCCTATACCGGGACAGGGGAATTCACCCCTCCACTTT
>TRBD2|-|TRBJ2-5|TRBV2
CASSWSGGQETQYF
TGTGCCAGCAGTTGGTCGGGAGGACAAGAGACCCAGTACTTC
>-|-|TRBJ1-2|TRBV30
CAWSVGPTSGYTF
TGTGCCTGGAGTGTGGGCCCGACAAGTGGCTACACCTTC
>TRBD1|-|TRBJ2-7|TRBV29-1
CSVYRGYEQYF
TGCAGCGTATACAGGGGATACGAGCAGTACTTC
>TRBD2|-|TRBJ2-3|TRBV5-1
CASSSFLAGISTDTQYF
TGCGCCAGCAGCTCGTTTCTAGCGGGAATTAGCACAGATACGCAGTATTTT